Sequencing of this T cell receptor beta chain was carried out in a study of cytomegalovirus exposure and HLA in healthy donors. This CDR3 is built from 18 residues. CDR1 and CDR2 (germline): SGHRS, YFSETQ. The J segment lost 3 bases and the V segment lost 4 bases, leaving 17 bases of the junction unmatched. Comments on this clone: Its antigen remains unknown.

Overall study results and limits: Earlier findings revealed that most TCR beta V segments proved productive either about 90% or about 30% of the time. When presence/absence was analysed, sequencing depth was taken to be roughly uniform across donors.

60 Vbeta and 13 Jbeta primers were used in PCR. The data were produced by immunoSEQ multiplex PCR, yet TCRdb's version contains in-frame clones alone and is incomplete. This sample's table reports approximately 50,000 clones. The clonotype was recovered from a woman aged 40 to 50 in good health and CMV-seronegative. The sequenced sample was PBMCs. The chain recombines TRBV5-1 with TRBJ2-7; 9 nucleotides agree with TRBD2. Written as DNA, the CDR3 is TGCGCCAGCAGCCTCACCGGCGGGAGGGCTGATCCCTACTACGAGCAGTACTTC. Residues: CASSLTGGRADPYYEQYF.